Sequencing of this TCR beta chain was carried out in a study of blood T cell repertoires in COVID-19. Study-wide background: Both acute and convalescent COVID-19 samples were obtained from the United States, Italy and Spain. T cells, B-cell-depleted T cells, or PBMCs supplied cDNA or gDNA.

The CDR3 is made up of 14 amino acids. The ends lost 3 bases at V and 0 bases at J; junction bases unmatched: 2. In germline, CDR1 is KGHSH, CDR2 LQKENI. Authors' processing steps: Reference gene primer amplification gave nucleated cell count estimates. The repertoire was sequenced with immunoSEQ multiplex PCR; TCRdb's copy has only in-frame clones and lacks some. V, J and clone size derive from that table, while D and trimming were established from the DNA sequence. Of around 250,000 clones in the sample, 85% were seen once. The sequenced material came from peripheral blood. The J gene is TRBJ2-7, the V gene TRBV18, with 7 positions matching TRBD1. This sequence originates from a middle-aged man with active or convalescent COVID-19. The chain's CDR3 is CASSPGQTSYEQYF. The CDR3 bases are TGTGCCAGCTCACCGGGACAGACCTCCTACGAGCAGTACTTC.